Shown below are 25 T cell receptor beta chains from a single sample sequenced in a study of blood T cells in healthy people across ages. Primers used in a second PCR of about 7 to 12 cycles were a sample-barcoded 5' primer and a J-beta primer mix. TCRdb reprocessed the 5' RACE reads with MiXCR, giving one entry per CDR3 protein. This table has under 800,000 distinct CDR3 sequences, about 42% appearing once. Sequencing was done on a sample of blood. The receptor set was obtained from an older woman in good health.

At least ten counts were recorded for this clonotype. V gene TRBV20-1 combines with J gene TRBJ2-1; D might be TRBD2 (6 bases). The CDR3 spans 15 residues. Germline V CDR1 and CDR2: DFQATT, SNEGSKA (reference sequence). Trimming removed 0 bases at V and 0 bases at J, with 9 bases between. The CDR3 region is CSARDGGSSYNEQFF. CDR3 sequence (DNA): TGCAGTGCTAGAGATGGGGGGAGCTCCTACAATGAGCAGTTCTTC.

V is TRBV6-6 and J is TRBJ1-4, with a weak D call TRBD1 (6 bases). The CDR3 totals 17 residues. In germline, CDR1 is MNHNY, CDR2 SVGAGI (reference sequence). Trimming left V 6 bases short and J 8 bases short, with 25 bases between. The CDR3 bases are TGTGCCAGCAGCCCGCCGCGGGGCAGGGGCCTTGGGGAAAAACTGTTTTTT. It yields the protein CASSPPRGRGLGEKLFF.

This clonotype was counted a few times. The V and J genes are TRBV20-1 and TRBJ1-6; weak D call: TRBD1 (6 bases). The V gene's germline CDR1 is DFQATT and CDR2 SNEGSKA (reference sequence). The CDR3 covers 16 residues. Trimming shortened V by 0 bases and J by 7 bases, and 16 bases separated the two germline ends. CDR3 nucleotide sequence: TGCAGTGCTAGAGACCGGACAGCAGGGCTCAATTCACCCCTCCACTTT. It encodes CSARDRTAGLNSPLHF.

The chain recombines TRBV5-6 with TRBJ2-1; D may be TRBD1 or TRBD2 (5 bases each). Per germline, CDR1 SGHDT and CDR2 YYEEEE. The CDR3 totals 16 residues. The V end was cut by 5 bases, the J end by 8 bases, with 23 bases between. The CDR3 sequence: CASSYRGGGMLDEQFF. In DNA, the CDR3 is TGTGCCAGCAGTTACCGGGGTGGGGGAATGCTGGATGAGCAGTTCTTC.

The CDR3 DNA follows: TGTGCCATCACCGTGGACAGGGGCACAGATACGCAGTATTTT. It codes for CAITVDRGTDTQYF. The genes are TRBV10-3 and TRBJ2-3, with 8 bases fitting TRBD1. CDR3 length equals 14 residues. Germline assignment: CDR1 ENHRY and CDR2 SYGVKD. With 7 bases clipped from V and 1 base from J, the junction kept 4 bases outside the gene matches.

The chain links TRBV9 to TRBJ2-3; the match to TRBD2 covers 11 bases. This CDR3 region has 15 residues. Per germline, CDR1 SGDLS and CDR2 YYNGEE. V trimming: 4 bases; J trimming: 6 bases; junction bases outside the gene matches: 7. DNA of the CDR3: TGTGCCAGCAGCATACTGGCTAGCGGGGGGGATACGCAGTATTTT. Its translation: CASSILASGGDTQYF. The full variable domain, with the rest looked up from reference TRBV9 and TRBJ2-3, is DSGVTQTPKHLITATGQRVTLRCSPRSGDLSVYWYQQSLDQGLQFLIQYYNGEERAKGNILERFSAQQFPDLHSELNLSSLELGDSALYFCASSILASGGDTQYFGPGTRLTVL.

This rearrangement joins TRBV29-1 to TRBJ2-2; 7 bases fit TRBD2. The germline V gene has CDR1 SQVTM and CDR2 ANQGSEA. V shed 6 bases and J 1 base; nucleotides not matched to a gene: 2. This CDR3 comprises 13 residues. The CDR3 is CSVRGRNTGELFF. CDR3 DNA: TGCAGCGTGCGGGGGAGGAACACCGGGGAGCTGTTTTTT.

Points on this clonotype: A read error may explain this, as a much larger clone is one base away. V gene TRBV7-9 combines with J gene TRBJ2-3, with D perhaps matching TRBD2 (5 bases). V gave up 2 bases and J gave up 2 bases, with 8 bases separating them. The CDR3 loop spans 14 amino acids. Germline V gene lookup returns CDR1 SEHNR and CDR2 FQNEAQ (reference sequence). The CDR3, as DNA: TGTGCCAGCAGCTTATACGGGGACACAGATACGCAGTATTTT. This encodes CASSLYGDTDTQYF.

This clonotype was observed once. A much larger clone lies a single base off, so this may be a read error. V gene TRBV2 combines with J gene TRBJ2-7, with unresolved D. In germline, CDR1 is SNHLY, CDR2 FYNNEI. The CDR3 is 12 amino acids. V lost 9 bases and J 9 bases, leaving 18 bases between the germline ends. CDR3 region: CARSKLAGGQYF. As DNA, the CDR3 is TGTGCCAGATCTAAATTAGCTGGCGGGCAGTACTTC. The complete variable domain, with remaining parts taken from reference TRBV2 and TRBJ2-7, reads EPEVTQTPSHQVTQMGQEVILRCVPISNHLYFYWYRQILGQKVEFLVSFYNNEISEKSEIFDDQFSVERPDGSNFTLKIRSTKLEDSAMYFCARSKLAGGQYFGPGTRLTVT.

The V call is TRBV18, the J call TRBJ2-7; the match to TRBD1 covers 8 bases. This CDR3 contains 15 residues. Germline V gene sequence: CDR1 KGHSH, CDR2 LQKENI. The V segment lost 1 base and the J segment 2 bases; nucleotides outside the gene matches: 4. The CDR3 sequence is CASSPRDRSTYEQYF. In nucleotides, the CDR3 is TGTGCCAGCTCACCACGGGACAGGTCGACCTACGAGCAGTACTTC.

In regard to this clonotype: A single base separates this from a much larger clone, so it may be a read error. The CDR3 DNA follows: TGTGCCAGCAGCCAAAGGGACCAGGGGAAGCAGTACTTC. This gives the protein CASSQRDQGKQYF. The chain uses TRBV3-1 and TRBJ2-7; weak D call: TRBD1 (6 bases). Germline V CDR1 and CDR2: LGHDT, YNNKEL (reference sequence). The CDR3 covers 13 residues. The ends were cut back, 2 bases at V and 8 bases at J, with 13 bases in the middle.

Worth noting for this clonotype: One end of the junction does not line up with germline, which may come from a read error. The gene calls are TRBV3-1 and TRBJ1-1; maybe TRBD1 (5 bases). The germline gives CDR1 LGHDT, CDR2 YNNKEL (reference sequence). The CDR3 spans 13 residues. The CDR3, as DNA: TGTACCAGCAGGGAATTAGTGAACACTAAAGCTTTCTTT. Amino acid sequence: CTSRELVNTKAFF.

The gene calls are TRBV20-1 and TRBJ2-5; D is unresolved. Trimming took off 8 bases at V and 1 base at J, with 8 bases between the two ends. There are 11 residues in the CDR3. Germline CDR1 and CDR2: DFQATT and SNEGSKA (reference sequence). The CDR3 sequence: CSQTVQETQYF. CDR3 sequence (DNA): TGCAGTCAAACAGTCCAAGAGACCCAGTACTTC.

This clonotype has more than one count but fewer than ten. Written as DNA, the CDR3 is TGCAGTGCTACCCCTCTAGCGGCCTACAATGAGCAGTTCTTC. This encodes CSATPLAAYNEQFF. J is TRBJ2-1 and V is TRBV20-1, with 7 bases lining up with TRBD2. This CDR3 has 14 amino acids. CDR1 DFQATT and CDR2 SNEGSKA come from the germline V gene (reference sequence). V was pared by 4 bases and J by 2 bases, with 5 bases of the junction left unmatched.

J is TRBJ2-3 and V is TRBV6-1, with D possibly matching TRBD1 (6 bases). The CDR3 consists of 15 residues. Trimming took off 3 bases at V and 3 bases at J, with 13 bases between the two ends. Germline CDR1 is MNHNS and CDR2 is SASEGT. The CDR3 is CASSEGAVGTDTQYF. The CDR3 coding sequence is TGTGCCAGCAGTGAGGGGGCGGTAGGGACAGATACGCAGTATTTT.

Concerning this clonotype itself: A much more abundant neighbour one base away suggests this may be a read error. The rearrangement links TRBV9 to TRBJ2-7, with 8 bases identical to TRBD2. This CDR3 is 13 amino acids long. CDR1 and CDR2 (germline): SGDLS, YYNGEE. Trimming at V came to 3 bases and at J to 8 bases, leaving 7 bases not matched to a gene. The DNA of the CDR3 is TGTGCCAGCAGCGGAGATCAGCGGGAGCAGCAGTACTTC. It translates to CASSGDQREQQYF.

This chain joins TRBV7-9 and TRBJ2-5; the D gene is possibly TRBD2 (6 bases). The germline V gene encodes CDR1 SEHNR and CDR2 FQNEAQ (reference sequence). CDR3 length equals 14 residues. Deletions cut 2 bases from V and 11 bases from J, with 18 bases between. CDR3 nucleotide sequence: TGTGCCAGCAGCTTATCGCCCAGGACGGGGGAGCAGTACTTC. It codes for CASSLSPRTGEQYF.

This chain links TRBV20-1 with TRBJ1-5; D ambiguous. The CDR3 totals 12 residues. Germline assignment: CDR1 DFQATT and CDR2 SNEGSKA (reference sequence). The V end was cut by 6 bases, the J end by 1 base, with 7 bases between. The CDR3 nucleotides are TGCAGTGCCCAGAGGAGCAATCAGCCCCAGCATTTT. The encoded protein is CSAQRSNQPQHF.

As regards this clonotype: Compared with germline, one end of the junction differs, possibly owing to a read error. The rearrangement links TRBV5-1 to TRBJ2-3; TRBD1 matches 7 bases. There are 18 residues in the CDR3. From germline, CDR1 is SGHRS and CDR2 YFSETQ. The CDR3 nucleotides read TGCGCCAGCAGCTTATCTTCCCGGACAGGTTCGACCACAGATGCGCAGTATTTT. Residues: CASSLSSRTGSTTDAQYF.

This clonotype was found many times. The chain is built from TRBV20-1 and TRBJ2-3; TRBD1 is a possible D gene (5 bases). Germline assignment: CDR1 DFQATT and CDR2 SNEGSKA (reference sequence). The V end lost 0 bases, the J end lost 0 bases, and 10 bases lay between the germline ends. The CDR3 has 15 amino acids. The CDR3 is CSAREWGQSTDTQYF. The CDR3 coding sequence is TGCAGTGCTAGAGAATGGGGCCAGAGCACAGATACGCAGTATTTT.

Only a few counts were recorded for this clonotype. This chain uses TRBV7-2 with TRBJ2-2, with D uncertain. Trimming pared 1 base from V and 0 bases from J, leaving 6 bases between. Germline V gives CDR1 SGHTA, CDR2 FQGNSA. The CDR3 is 15 residues long. CDR3 residues: CASSLVLANTGELFF. In DNA form, the CDR3 reads TGTGCCAGCAGCTTAGTTCTAGCGAACACCGGGGAGCTGTTTTTT. The full variable domain, completed using reference TRBV7-2 and TRBJ2-2, is GAGVSQSPSNKVTEKGKDVELRCDPISGHTALYWYRQSLGQGLEFLIYFQGNSAPDKSGLPSDRFSAERTGGSVSTLTIQRTQQEDSAVYLCASSLVLANTGELFFGEGSRLTVL.

This clonotype was picked up a small number of times. The chain joins TRBV2 to TRBJ2-1, with D possibly TRBD1 on 6 matching bases. CDR1 SNHLY and CDR2 FYNNEI come from the germline V gene. Trimming pared 5 bases from V and 6 bases from J, leaving 14 bases between. The CDR3 spans 14 residues. The CDR3 sequence: CASSSPQGTNEQFF. The CDR3 DNA follows: TGTGCCAGCAGTTCCCCACAGGGAACCAATGAGCAGTTCTTC.

This sequence joins TRBV6-6 and TRBJ2-5; D may be TRBD2 (5 bases). The CDR3 is made up of 12 amino acids. Trimming removed 6 bases from V and 3 bases from J, with 8 bases in between. In germline, CDR1 is MNHNY, CDR2 SVGAGI (reference sequence). The CDR3 reads CASRAREETQYF. DNA for the CDR3: TGTGCCAGCAGAGCGAGGGAAGAGACCCAGTACTTC.

A few counts support this clonotype. The rearrangement uses TRBV20-1 and TRBJ1-1; D remains unclear. The CDR3 covers 13 residues. Germline values: CDR1 DFQATT, CDR2 SNEGSKA (reference sequence). Between the trimmed V and J ends, which lost 0 bases and 7 bases, there was a span of 12 bases. This chain's CDR3 is CSARDPRHLEAFF. The DNA for the CDR3 is TGCAGTGCTAGAGATCCCCGACACCTTGAAGCTTTCTTT.

This clonotype was seen just once. V and J are TRBV27 and TRBJ1-5, with a possible D match to TRBD1 (6 bases). The ends were cut back, 5 bases at V and 2 bases at J, with 10 bases in the middle. Per the germline V gene, CDR1 is MNHEY and CDR2 is SMNVEV (reference sequence). CDR3 length: 14 amino acids. The CDR3 DNA reads TGTGCCAGCAGTACAGGGAGTGGCAATCAGCCCCAGCATTTT. Its protein is CASSTGSGNQPQHF.